These T cell receptor beta chains were read from a single sample in a study of CD8 T cells in Susac syndrome. MiXCR, applied by TCRdb to the immunoSEQ multiplex PCR reads, yields one record per CDR3 protein. This table has 85,000 to 120,000 distinct CDR3 sequences, roughly 95% appearing once. The specimen was CD8+ T cells from PBMCs. Receptors originate from a human donor with Susac syndrome. CDR3s include the opening cysteine and the closing phenylalanine or tryptophan. The D gene is left open where the match is weak. The listing skips clone size in some rows; elsewhere it reads once, few, many or a size class.

V gene: TRBV25-1; clone size: -; D gene: TRBD1; J gene: TRBJ1-1; CDR3 DNA: TGTGCCAGCAGTGCCCCCTCAGGGGGTCGCACTGAAGCTTTCTTT; CDR3 protein: CASSAPSGGRTEAFF
V gene: TRBV20-1; clone size: -; D gene: -; J gene: TRBJ2-3; CDR3 DNA: TGCAGTGCTAGACCCCAACCCCGGGACCCCCCGTATTTT; CDR3 protein: CSARPQPRDPPYF
V gene: TRBV7-8; clone size: -; D gene: -; J gene: TRBJ2-1; CDR3 DNA: TGTGCCAGCAGCCCAAACAGGGCCGATGAGCAGTTCTTC; CDR3 protein: CASSPNRADEQFF
V gene: TRBV9; clone size: -; D gene: -; J gene: TRBJ2-1; CDR3 DNA: TGTGCCAGCAGTGCCCGAGGGGCCCTCTACAATGAGCAGTTCTTC; CDR3 protein: CASSARGALYNEQFF
V gene: TRBV7-9; clone size: -; D gene: -; J gene: TRBJ2-1; CDR3 DNA: TGTGCCAGCAGCTTAGAGGGCAATGAGCAGTTCTTC; CDR3 protein: CASSLEGNEQFF
V gene: TRBV9; clone size: -; D gene: TRBD2; J gene: TRBJ2-7; CDR3 DNA: TGTGCCAGCAGCGTAGTGGCTAGCGGGGGGCTGGATGAGCAGTACTTC; CDR3 protein: CASSVVASGGLDEQYF
V gene: TRBV12-3/TRBV12-4; clone size: once; D gene: -; J gene: TRBJ1-2; CDR3 DNA: TGTGCCAGCAGTTTACCGGGGGTTATTGGCTACACCTTC; CDR3 protein: CASSLPGVIGYTF
V gene: TRBV9; clone size: -; D gene: TRBD1; J gene: TRBJ2-5; CDR3 DNA: TGTGCCAGCGGGGACAGGGTCGGCGAGACCCAGTACTTC; CDR3 protein: CASGDRVGETQYF
V gene: TRBV20-1; clone size: -; D gene: TRBD1; J gene: TRBJ2-7; CDR3 DNA: TGCAGTGCTCCTCCCCGGGACAGGGGATATCACGAGCAGTACTTC; CDR3 protein: CSAPPRDRGYHEQYF
V gene: TRBV4-1; clone size: -; D gene: -; J gene: TRBJ2-7; CDR3 DNA: TGCGCCAGCAGTCGATCCGGGACACCCGACCACGAGCAGTACTTC; CDR3 protein: CASSRSGTPDHEQYF
V gene: TRBV27; clone size: once; D gene: -; J gene: TRBJ2-7; CDR3 DNA: TGTGCCAGCAGTTTACGGGGGACCGTCTGGGAGCAGTACTTC; CDR3 protein: CASSLRGTVWEQYF
V gene: TRBV7-6; clone size: -; D gene: -; J gene: TRBJ1-5; CDR3 DNA: TGTGCCAGCAACTCAGGGTACAATCAGCCCCAGCATTTT; CDR3 protein: CASNSGYNQPQHF
V gene: TRBV29-1; clone size: -; D gene: -; J gene: TRBJ2-4; CDR3 DNA: TGCAGCGTTGTTCTTCAGACCAAAAACATTCAGTACTTC; CDR3 protein: CSVVLQTKNIQYF
V gene: TRBV4-1; clone size: -; D gene: TRBD2; J gene: TRBJ2-1; CDR3 DNA: TGCGCCAGCAGCCAACTTCTAGCGGGGGGGCACAATGAGCAGTTCTTC; CDR3 protein: CASSQLLAGGHNEQFF
V gene: TRBV9; clone size: -; D gene: -; J gene: TRBJ2-7; CDR3 DNA: TGTGCCAGCAGCGTAGGTTTCGGGGTTAACGAGCAGTACTTC; CDR3 protein: CASSVGFGVNEQYF
V gene: TRBV6-2/TRBV6-3; clone size: -; D gene: TRBD1; J gene: TRBJ1-1; CDR3 DNA: TGTGCCAGCAGTGGACAGGGGGCGACTGAAGCTTTCTTT; CDR3 protein: CASSGQGATEAFF
V gene: TRBV9; clone size: -; D gene: TRBD1; J gene: TRBJ2-5; CDR3 DNA: TGTGCCAGCAGTTACACCGGGACAGGGGGAGAGACCCAGTACTTC; CDR3 protein: CASSYTGTGGETQYF
V gene: TRBV15; clone size: -; D gene: -; J gene: TRBJ2-1; CDR3 DNA: TGTGCCACCAGCAGCCCTGAGGCTAGTAGGAATGAGCAGTTCTTC; CDR3 protein: CATSSPEASRNEQFF
V gene: TRBV7-9; clone size: -; D gene: -; J gene: TRBJ1-2; CDR3 DNA: TGTGCCAGCAGCTTAGCGGGGGGAGGAGGCTACACCTTC; CDR3 protein: CASSLAGGGGYTF
V gene: TRBV12-3/TRBV12-4; clone size: -; D gene: -; J gene: TRBJ2-7; CDR3 DNA: TGTGCCAGCAGCCTGAACCCGTTGGAGCAGTACTTC; CDR3 protein: CASSLNPLEQYF
V gene: TRBV7-9; clone size: -; D gene: -; J gene: TRBJ1-2; CDR3 DNA: TGTGCCAGCAGCTTAGACACGCGAGATGGCTACACCTTC; CDR3 protein: CASSLDTRDGYTF
V gene: TRBV29-1; clone size: -; D gene: TRBD1; J gene: TRBJ2-1; CDR3 DNA: TGCAGCGTTGGACAGGGGAAGCGGAATGAGCAGTTCTTC; CDR3 protein: CSVGQGKRNEQFF
V gene: TRBV29-1; clone size: -; D gene: TRBD1; J gene: TRBJ2-5; CDR3 DNA: TGCAGCGTTAACGGACAGGGGTCAGCGGAGACCCAGTACTTC; CDR3 protein: CSVNGQGSAETQYF
V gene: TRBV13; clone size: -; D gene: -; J gene: TRBJ2-5; CDR3 DNA: TGTGCCAGCAGCTTCGGTCGGCGGGAGACCCAGTACTTC; CDR3 protein: CASSFGRRETQYF
V gene: TRBV6-2/TRBV6-3; clone size: -; D gene: -; J gene: TRBJ2-5; CDR3 DNA: TGTGCCAGCACCCCTCAGGGTGCTTACCAAGAGACCCAGTACTTC; CDR3 protein: CASTPQGAYQETQYF
V gene: TRBV5-1; clone size: -; D gene: TRBD1; J gene: TRBJ1-2; CDR3 DNA: TGCGCCAGCAGCTTGGAGGGACAGCCTAACTATGGCTACACCTTC; CDR3 protein: CASSLEGQPNYGYTF
V gene: TRBV6-5; clone size: once; D gene: -; J gene: TRBJ2-3; CDR3 DNA: TGTGCCAGCGGTCGGGGTAGCGGCACAGATACGCAGTATTTT; CDR3 protein: CASGRGSGTDTQYF
V gene: TRBV4-3; clone size: -; D gene: TRBD1; J gene: TRBJ2-7; CDR3 DNA: TGCGCCAGCAGCCAACGAAGACAGGGCATCCACGAGCAGTACTTC; CDR3 protein: CASSQRRQGIHEQYF
V gene: TRBV18; clone size: -; D gene: TRBD1; J gene: TRBJ2-5; CDR3 DNA: TGTGCCAGCTCACTCTACAGGGGGCAGGAGACCCAGTACTTC; CDR3 protein: CASSLYRGQETQYF
V gene: TRBV20-1; clone size: -; D gene: TRBD1; J gene: TRBJ1-2; CDR3 DNA: TGCAGTGCCACCGACAGGGCCGACTATGGCTACACCTTC; CDR3 protein: CSATDRADYGYTF
V gene: TRBV2; clone size: -; D gene: -; J gene: TRBJ2-7; CDR3 DNA: TGTGCCAGCAGTCCCGGCCCCCGTGGGGTCAGCTCCTACGAGCAGTACTTC; CDR3 protein: CASSPGPRGVSSYEQYF
V gene: TRBV4-3; clone size: -; D gene: -; J gene: TRBJ2-6; CDR3 DNA: TGCGCCAGCAGCCAAGGTAGCAGGGCGAGCTCTGGGGCCAACGTCCTGACTTTC; CDR3 protein: CASSQGSRASSGANVLTF
V gene: TRBV2; clone size: -; D gene: -; J gene: TRBJ2-5; CDR3 DNA: TGTGCCAAACACCTGCGGGAGACCCAGTACTTC; CDR3 protein: CAKHLRETQYF
V gene: TRBV27; clone size: -; D gene: TRBD2; J gene: TRBJ2-3; CDR3 DNA: TGTGCCAGCAGTTTCCAAGGACTAGTGGGGACAGATACGCAGTATTTT; CDR3 protein: CASSFQGLVGTDTQYF
V gene: TRBV19; clone size: -; D gene: TRBD1; J gene: TRBJ2-7; CDR3 DNA: TGTGCCAGTCAGACGGGACAGGGGACCTACGAGCAGTACTTC; CDR3 protein: CASQTGQGTYEQYF
V gene: TRBV7-6; clone size: -; D gene: -; J gene: TRBJ2-3; CDR3 DNA: TGTGCCAGCAGCTCAACCACCACAGATACGCAGTATTTT; CDR3 protein: CASSSTTTDTQYF
V gene: TRBV7-2; clone size: -; D gene: -; J gene: TRBJ2-3; CDR3 DNA: TGTGCCAGCAGTCGCACGACTGGTCGGTACACAGATACGCAGTATTTT; CDR3 protein: CASSRTTGRYTDTQYF
V gene: TRBV6-4; clone size: -; D gene: -; J gene: TRBJ2-2; CDR3 DNA: TGTGCCAGCAGTGACGGGGGGCAGAACACCGGGGAGCTGTTTTTT; CDR3 protein: CASSDGGQNTGELFF
V gene: TRBV12-5; clone size: -; D gene: -; J gene: TRBJ2-1; CDR3 DNA: TGTGCTAGTGGTTTGGACCCCAGGGGTGATGAGCAGTTCTTC; CDR3 protein: CASGLDPRGDEQFF
V gene: TRBV3-1; clone size: -; D gene: -; J gene: TRBJ2-1; CDR3 DNA: TGTGCCAGCAGCCAAGGTACAGGCTCCTACAATGAGCAGTTCTTC; CDR3 protein: CASSQGTGSYNEQFF
V gene: TRBV27; clone size: -; D gene: -; J gene: TRBJ1-5; CDR3 DNA: TGTGCCAGCAGTCCCCAGGGGACTGTGGAGCCCCAGCATTTT; CDR3 protein: CASSPQGTVEPQHF
V gene: TRBV9; clone size: -; D gene: TRBD1; J gene: TRBJ1-1; CDR3 DNA: TGTGCCAGCAGCGTAGCCGGGGACAGAACTGACAGTGAAGCTTTCTTT; CDR3 protein: CASSVAGDRTDSEAFF
V gene: TRBV20-1; clone size: few; D gene: TRBD1; J gene: TRBJ2-1; CDR3 DNA: TGCAGTGCTAGACAGGGGGATCTCAATGAGCAGTTCTTC; CDR3 protein: CSARQGDLNEQFF
V gene: TRBV9; clone size: -; D gene: TRBD1; J gene: TRBJ2-7; CDR3 DNA: TGTGCCAGCACCCAGGGGGCCCACTCCTACGAGCAGTACTTC; CDR3 protein: CASTQGAHSYEQYF
V gene: TRBV29-1; clone size: few; D gene: -; J gene: TRBJ2-7; CDR3 DNA: TGCAGCGTTGGGGCGTATGGCTCCTACGAGCAGTACTTC; CDR3 protein: CSVGAYGSYEQYF
V gene: TRBV29-1; clone size: -; D gene: -; J gene: TRBJ1-1; CDR3 DNA: TGCAGCGCCCAGCAAGCACCTGAAGCTTTCTTT; CDR3 protein: CSAQQAPEAFF
V gene: TRBV20-1; clone size: -; D gene: -; J gene: TRBJ1-5; CDR3 DNA: TGCAGTGCTAGACCCCGGGGGGGAACTCAGCCCCAGCATTTT; CDR3 protein: CSARPRGGTQPQHF
V gene: TRBV6-6; clone size: -; D gene: -; J gene: TRBJ1-1; CDR3 DNA: TGTGCCAGCAGTCTCCCGGCAGGACCGAACACTGAAGCTTTCTTT; CDR3 protein: CASSLPAGPNTEAFF
V gene: TRBV6-5; clone size: -; D gene: -; J gene: TRBJ2-5; CDR3 DNA: TGTGCCAGCAGCCTAGACCAGGGGGAGACCCAGTACTTC; CDR3 protein: CASSLDQGETQYF
V gene: TRBV7-9; clone size: -; D gene: TRBD2; J gene: TRBJ2-3; CDR3 DNA: TGTGCCAGCAGCCCGGGACTAGCGAACACAGATACGCAGTATTTT; CDR3 protein: CASSPGLANTDTQYF